This TCR beta chain appears in the sequencing data of a study of immune heterogeneity within non-small cell lung tumors. As for the study in general: It was found that the tumors were several squamous cell carcinomas, under 13 non-squamous carcinomas and 1 not otherwise specified.

Germline V gene data show CDR1 as LGHDT and CDR2 as YNNKEL (reference sequence). V was pared by 3 bases and J by 2 bases, with 9 bases of the junction left unmatched. CDR3 length: 17 amino acids. Study findings and constraints: Individual patients mostly differed in their high-frequency T-cell receptor beta clonotypes. Recurrence of identical dominant CDR3 beta clonotypes was observed across tumor sites within a patient, alongside site-unique high-frequency clones. A moderate but significant correlation was found, linking local T-cell clonality with local tumor mutational burden (R roughly 0.31).

Bulk tumor genomic DNA constituted the template, at around 600 ng per sample. Widely spaced biopsies, several per primary tumor, were obtained at surgery. Patients went through curative surgery, and their non-small cell lung cancer was untreated and newly diagnosed. This clonotype occurred a few times. Its matching antigen is unknown. The authors amplified TCR beta CDR3 by multiplex PCR with 32 V and 13 J primers. TCRdb fed the multiplex PCR reads into MiXCR, producing one record per CDR3 protein. The top ten hold more than 13% of the sample, which has fewer than 4,500 distinct CDR3 sequences, about a third seen once.

Sequencing was performed on lung tumor tissue. This chain uses TRBV3-1 with TRBJ2-7; the match to TRBD2 covers 11 bases. The clonotype was recovered from a man aged 65 to 85 with non-small cell lung cancer. The chain's CDR3 is CASSQIAGGPSTYEQYF. CDR3 nucleotide sequence: TGTGCCAGCAGCCAGATAGCGGGAGGGCCATCGACCTACGAGCAGTACTTC.